This T cell receptor beta chain appears in the sequencing data of a study of CD8 T cells in ankylosing spondylitis. Broader study findings: Disease-linked clones were CD8+ and relatively rare in peripheral blood. Researchers reportedly found disease-linked clones significantly enriched in matched ankylosing spondylitis synovial fluid. Earlier studies detected some motif variants in reactive arthritis synovial fluid and blood.

In making TCR beta libraries, quantitative 5'-RACE with molecular barcodes was used. TCRdb reanalysed the 5' RACE reads using MiXCR and keeps one entry per CDR3 protein. The table records 200,000 to 300,000 distinct CDR3 sequences, 7.5% to 9.5% of them present only once. Ten or more counts support this clonotype. Its target is not known. The CDR3 has 16 residues. From germline, CDR1 is MDHEN and CDR2 SYDVKM. V was shortened by 2 bases and J by 1 base, with 12 bases between the two germline ends. The sequence derives from a female donor with ankylosing spondylitis or in good health (not recorded which). V usage is TRBV28 and J usage is TRBJ2-1; possibly TRBD1 for D (7 bases). Sequenced input: blood, either unsorted or a sorted T cell fraction (not recorded which). CDR3 residues: CASSLGGGTSYNEQFF. The CDR3 coding sequence is TGTGCCAGCAGTTTAGGAGGGGGCACGTCCTACAATGAGCAGTTCTTC.